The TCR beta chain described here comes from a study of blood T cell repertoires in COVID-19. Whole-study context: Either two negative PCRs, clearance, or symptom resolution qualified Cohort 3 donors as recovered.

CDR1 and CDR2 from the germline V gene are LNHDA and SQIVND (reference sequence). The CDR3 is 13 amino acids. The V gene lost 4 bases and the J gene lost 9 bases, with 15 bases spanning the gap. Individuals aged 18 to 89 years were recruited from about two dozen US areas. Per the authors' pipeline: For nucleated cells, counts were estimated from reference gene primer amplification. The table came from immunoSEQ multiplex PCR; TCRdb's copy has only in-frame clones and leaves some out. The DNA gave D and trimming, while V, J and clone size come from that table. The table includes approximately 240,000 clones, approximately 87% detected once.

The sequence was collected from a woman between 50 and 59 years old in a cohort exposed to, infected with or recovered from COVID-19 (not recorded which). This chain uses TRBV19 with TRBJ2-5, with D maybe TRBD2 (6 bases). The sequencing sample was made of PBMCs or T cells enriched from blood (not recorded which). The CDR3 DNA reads TGTGCCAGTAGTACAAGGGACTTGTGGGCCCAGTACTTC. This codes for CASSTRDLWAQYF.